This TCR beta chain was sequenced in a study of T cells after yellow fever vaccination. Remarks on this clonotype: Its cognate antigen is unknown.

Conversion of TCR transcripts into cDNA relied on 5'RACE template switching, which added a universal primer site and UMIs. Using its own MiXCR run on the 5' RACE reads, TCRdb lists one record per CDR3 protein. The data show fewer than 350,000 distinct CDR3 sequences, with 8.5% to 9% seen just once and about a sixth held by the top ten. V was trimmed by 3 bases and J by 3 bases, leaving 10 bases between them. Germline CDR1 is SGHDT and CDR2 is YYEEEE. CDR3 length: 13 amino acids. Findings and limits, study-wide: FACS-sorted repertoires could contain abundant clonotypes contaminating from the bulk population. Peaking on day 5 versus 15, the secondary response was faster but weaker.

This sequence was found in a man younger than 30 who received the YFV17D yellow fever vaccine. This sequence joins TRBV5-6 and TRBJ2-7; D is perhaps TRBD2 (5 bases). The sample here was PBMCs, taken on the day of the first yellow fever vaccination. DNA of the CDR3: TGTGCCAGCAGCTCCTATAGCGTCTACGAGCAGTACGTC. Amino acids: CASSSYSVYEQYV.